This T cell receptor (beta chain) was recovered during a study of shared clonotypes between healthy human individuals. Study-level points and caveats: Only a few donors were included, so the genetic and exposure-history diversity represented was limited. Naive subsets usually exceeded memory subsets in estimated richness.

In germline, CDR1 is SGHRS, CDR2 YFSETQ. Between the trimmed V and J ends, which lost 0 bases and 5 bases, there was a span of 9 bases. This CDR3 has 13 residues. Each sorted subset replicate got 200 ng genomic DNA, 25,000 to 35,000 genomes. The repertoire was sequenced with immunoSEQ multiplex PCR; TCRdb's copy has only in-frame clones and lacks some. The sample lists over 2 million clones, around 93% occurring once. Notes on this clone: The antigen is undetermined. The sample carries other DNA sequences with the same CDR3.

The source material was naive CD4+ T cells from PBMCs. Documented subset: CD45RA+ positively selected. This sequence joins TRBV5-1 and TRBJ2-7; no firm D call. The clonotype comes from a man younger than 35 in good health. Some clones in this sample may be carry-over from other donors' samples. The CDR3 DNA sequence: TGCGCCAGCAGCTTGGAAGGGTTGGACGAGCAGTACTTC. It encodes CASSLEGLDEQYF.